This TCR beta chain derives from a study of blood T cells in healthy people across ages (dated by TCRdb to about 2015). At the level of the whole study: In model experiments, template switching captured about one uniquely barcoded TCR beta cDNA molecule for every two T cells. Using deep sequencing normalized with unique cDNA molecular identifiers, the study measured how TCR beta repertoire diversity changes with age. The donors were split into four age groups: young (average 16 years), middle-aged (about 40), aged (approximately 60) and long-lived (approximately 89). Donors of different ages were randomly distributed across sequencing lanes to avoid experimental bias. Two additional independent replicas of 1 million unique cDNA reads from the same blood draw were analyzed for two donors (one aged 18 to 29 and one aged 80 or older).

From the cysteine up to the phenylalanine, the CDR3 has a length of 14 residues. The sequence is cut down to CDR3 DNA, 42 bases in frame from base 1. Germline trimming: 4 bases from V, 5 bases from J; junction bases outside gene matches: 3. CDR1 and CDR2 (SQVTM, ANQGSEA) derive from the germline V gene. Results and caveats for the whole study, not just this receptor: Observed TCR beta diversity correlated strongly with the percentage of naive T cells measured by flow cytometry. As age increased, observed TCR beta diversity per million T cells dropped in a roughly linear way, and a significant reduction was already evident by age 40. Compared with the aged group, the long-lived group had more naive CD4+ T cells, fewer expanded clones and increased TCR diversity, a pattern suggesting age selection. Because the CMV infection status of the donors was unknown, age-related changes in expanded clonotypes may potentially have been confounded. Estimates of total diversity based on one million sequenced T cells were considered lower bounds and underestimates. Bulk unsorted PBMC profiling prevented conclusive comparison of naive and antigen-experienced compartments.

For this clonotype: There is no known antigen for this receptor. Base qualities are missing; no much larger clone stands one base away.

The roughly 39 donors, aged 6 to 90 years, were systemically healthy Caucasian individuals from Russia. Each donor gave 8 to 10 milliliters of peripheral blood, collected into EDTA-treated Vacutainer tubes. Ficoll-Paque density-gradient centrifugation was used to isolate PBMCs, with at least 6.5 million per sample. Trizol reagent was used to extract total RNA from PBMCs, with at least 5 micrograms per sample. The percentages of naive CD45RAhigh/CD27high T cells were determined by flow cytometry on a PBMC aliquot from every donor. The library relied on 5' RACE. TCRdb records Illumina HiSeq 2500 as the sequencer. A second PCR of roughly 7 to 11 cycles was performed with a sample-barcoded 5' primer and a J-beta primer mix. Each TCR beta cDNA molecule received a unique molecular identifier from a template-switch 5' adaptor carrying 12 random nucleotides. At least 2.5 million CDR3-containing paired-end reads were obtained from each sample. The Mint cDNA synthesis kit, primed by a TRBC-specific oligonucleotide, was used to synthesize first-strand cDNA from all RNA. Following uracil-DNA glycosylase treatment, a first 18-cycle PCR with universal primers M1SS and BC2_uni_R was performed on all cDNA. The published analysis was carried out like this. For normalization, 1 million high-quality reads were randomly selected from each sample, with every read carrying a distinct molecular identifier. Reads with shared molecular identifiers were discarded instead of being binned into consensus sequences. MiTCR, run with a Q25 quality threshold and the strictest error-elimination algorithm, handled CDR3 identification, clonotype clustering and error correction. A nonparametric unseen species model with Euler transformation was used to estimate a lower bound on total TCR beta diversity. TCRdb reprocessing: public reads trimmed at Q25 with fastp, clones called with MiXCR, in-frame beta chains kept. Merged by CDR3 protein, the rows form single entries marked with the most common genes and DNA. Clone size and V and J calls follow TCRdb, not the original study. For this sample the table gives 850,000 to 1,300,000 distinct CDR3 sequences, of which 35% to 55% were detected only once. The top ten hold under 20% of the sample.

Input material: blood. The V and J segments used are TRBV29-1 and TRBJ2-1, and TRBD1 matches 12 of the central bases. The TCR was taken from a woman aged 60-75 years in good health. The CDR3 region has the sequence CSVGDRGLHNEQFF. At the DNA level, the sequence is TGCAGCGTTGGGGACAGGGGGCTCCACAATGAGCAGTTCTTC.